This T cell receptor (beta chain) was captured in a study of CD8 T cells in ankylosing spondylitis. MiXCR, applied by TCRdb to the 5' RACE reads, yields one record per CDR3 protein. Of a few hundred thousand distinct CDR3 sequences listed, approximately 22% are singletons. This clonotype was seen a few times. Germline CDR1 is SEHNR and CDR2 is FQNEAQ (reference sequence). This CDR3 comprises 15 residues. Unmatched junction bases numbered 9, after V lost 5 bases and J lost 7 bases. V is TRBV7-9 and J is TRBJ2-3; the match to TRBD2 covers 10 bases. The origin of this receptor is a male donor with ankylosing spondylitis or in good health (not recorded which). The sequencing sample was made of blood, either unsorted or a sorted T cell fraction (not recorded which). CDR3 nucleotides: TGTGCCAGCAGCCCGCCTAGCGGGGGTTACAATACGCAGTATTTT. Translation gives CASSPPSGGYNTQYF.